Below, one T cell receptor (beta chain) is given with its context. These data originate in a study of Tregs in tolerant kidney transplant recipients. The nonmyeloablative bone marrow transplants came from related graft donors, with transient mixed chimerism. TCRdb's table, derived via immunoSEQ multiplex PCR, lists solely in-frame clones and lacks some. This repertoire shows fewer than 95,000 clones, roughly 93% found once; its top ten account for more than 1.5%. The germline gives CDR1 SGHNT, CDR2 YYREEE (reference sequence). The CDR3 length is 15 residues. The V gene end was trimmed by 4 bases and the J gene end by 4 bases; junction bases not matched to a gene: 6.

The sequencing used CD4+ T cells from blood (PBMCs), collected 12 months after the transplant. This sequence joins TRBV5-4 and TRBJ2-3; 10 nucleotides match TRBD1. The origin of this receptor is a human patient who received a combined kidney and bone marrow transplant. Some T cells may arise from the graft donor. The CDR3 bases are TGTGCCAGCAGCGGCCGGGACAGGGGTCCAGATACGCAGTATTTT. Protein: CASSGRDRGPDTQYF.